This TCR beta chain is drawn from a study of T cell responses to AZD1222 COVID-19 vaccine. Study details: Second doses at about 4 or about 12 weeks were pooled.

Overall study findings and caveats: Spike-spanning, vaccine-associated CD4 TCRs were dominant at 160-218 and 743-854. With two AZD1222 doses given, Spike-specific TCR breadth and depth both rose. Clonal diversity was possibly underestimated, and the donors were mostly white British, with more females.

The CDR3 consists of 15 residues. Germline lookup yields CDR1 SGHTA and CDR2 FQGNSA. Trimming stripped 5 bases from V and 4 bases from J, with 17 bases between. Sequencing was performed with immunoSEQ multiplex PCR; in TCRdb, only in-frame clones are kept and a portion is missing. The data contain under 200,000 clones, 94% of them seen just once; the ten biggest clones take up 0.64%. Turning to this clone: The target antigen is unknown.

The source of this sequence is an adult in good health. The rearrangement uses TRBV7-2 and TRBJ1-1; TRBD1 is a possible D gene (5 bases). Sequences were derived from peripheral blood, sampled on day 0 of AZD1222 vaccination. DNA for the CDR3: TGTGCCAGCAGCCACTCGAGGGGCGTTGGCACTGAAGCTTTCTTT. Protein sequence: CASSHSRGVGTEAFF.